Below, 17 T cell receptor beta chains from the same sample are listed, as sequenced in a study of early T cells in non-severe SARS-CoV-2 infection. TCRdb ran MiXCR on the 5' RACE reads and lists one entry per CDR3 protein. Of tens of thousands of distinct CDR3 sequences detected, 13% appear once; the ten largest clones hold roughly 8%. Sequencing was performed on whole blood. The receptors shown here come from an adult who was a healthcare worker with PCR-confirmed SARS-CoV-2 infection or an uninfected control (not recorded which).

This clonotype was recorded at least ten times. The rearrangement uses TRBV20-1 and TRBJ2-1; 14 bases line up with TRBD2. The CDR3 contains 17 residues. Trimming took 6 bases from V and 2 from J; bases not matched to a gene: 9. From germline, CDR1 is DFQATT and CDR2 SNEGSKA (reference sequence). The DNA for the CDR3 is TGCAGTGCAACGGGACTAGCGGGAGTACCTACCTACAATGAGCAGTTCTTC. Translating it yields CSATGLAGVPTYNEQFF.

The chain combines TRBV7-3 with TRBJ2-2, with D possibly called TRBD1 or TRBD2 (5 bases each). This CDR3 is built from 17 residues. V was cut by 1 base and J by 0 bases, with 12 bases left in between. Germline CDR1 and CDR2: SGHTA and FQGTGA. The CDR3 reads CASSLRTGLANTGELFF. The CDR3, as DNA: TGTGCCAGCAGCTTAAGGACGGGGCTGGCGAACACCGGGGAGCTGTTTTTT. Full variable domain (rest looked up from reference TRBV7-3 and TRBJ2-2): GAGVSQTPSNKVTEKGKYVELRCDPISGHTALYWYRQSLGQGPEFLIYFQGTGAADDSGLPNDRFFAVRPEGSVSTLKIQRTERGDSAVYLCASSLRTGLANTGELFFGEGSRLTVL.

This clonotype was counted between two and nine times. The V call is TRBV14, the J call TRBJ1-6; 7 nucleotides agree with TRBD1. Germline V lookup: CDR1 SGHDN, CDR2 FVKESK. With 7 bases clipped from V and 7 bases from J, the junction kept 7 bases outside the gene matches. The CDR3 is 14 amino acids. The CDR3 region has the DNA TGTGCCAGCACCATGGACAGGTGGAATTCACCCCTCCACTTT. Its protein product is CASTMDRWNSPLHF.

This clonotype appeared many times. The V gene is TRBV2, the J gene TRBJ2-3, with 9 nucleotides matching TRBD2. In germline, CDR1 is SNHLY, CDR2 FYNNEI. V trimming: 7 bases; J trimming: 6 bases; junction bases outside the gene matches: 8. The CDR3 runs to 14 residues. The CDR3 nucleotides read TGTGCCAGCACTTCACTCAGCGGGAGGGATACGCAGTATTTT. Its translation: CASTSLSGRDTQYF.

This clonotype was counted a few times. The V and J genes are TRBV7-3 and TRBJ2-3; 8 bases are shared with TRBD1. With 5 bases clipped from V and 0 bases from J, the junction kept 1 base outside the gene matches. The length of the CDR3 is 14 residues. Germline-derived CDR1 and CDR2 are SGHTA and FQGTGA. As DNA, the CDR3 is TGTGCCAGCAGCCGACAGGGGAGCACAGATACGCAGTATTTT. Protein product: CASSRQGSTDTQYF. Looking up the rest from reference TRBV7-3 and TRBJ2-3 gives the full variable domain: GAGVSQTPSNKVTEKGKYVELRCDPISGHTALYWYRQSLGQGPEFLIYFQGTGAADDSGLPNDRFFAVRPEGSVSTLKIQRTERGDSAVYLCASSRQGSTDTQYFGPGTRLTVL.

V usage is TRBV7-2 and J usage is TRBJ2-1, with a possible D match to TRBD1 (6 bases). Germline V CDR1 and CDR2: SGHTA, FQGNSA. This CDR3 is 13 amino acids long. V lost 5 bases, J lost 6 bases, and 11 bases lay in between. The CDR3 DNA follows: TGTGCCAGCAGCACTAGACAGGTCAATGAGCAGTTCTTC. Protein: CASSTRQVNEQFF. Full variable domain (rest looked up from reference TRBV7-2 and TRBJ2-1): GAGVSQSPSNKVTEKGKDVELRCDPISGHTALYWYRQSLGQGLEFLIYFQGNSAPDKSGLPSDRFSAERTGGSVSTLTIQRTQQEDSAVYLCASSTRQVNEQFFGPGTRLTVL.

The V and J genes are TRBV29-1 and TRBJ2-1; D ambiguous. Trimming removed 6 bases from V and 6 bases from J, with 12 bases in between. The CDR3 is 12 amino acids. CDR1 SQVTM and CDR2 ANQGSEA come from the germline V gene. The CDR3 bases are TGCAGCGTCGCGCCGTCTCCCAATGAGCAGTTCTTC. It encodes CSVAPSPNEQFF.

V and J are TRBV4-1 and TRBJ1-1; possibly TRBD1 for D (6 bases). There are 14 residues in the CDR3. Looked up from germline, CDR1 is MGHRA and CDR2 is YSYEKL. The ends were cut back, 5 bases at V and 1 base at J, with 11 bases in the middle. The chain's CDR3 is CASSSRTENTEAFF. In DNA form, the CDR3 reads TGCGCCAGCAGCTCTCGGACAGAGAACACTGAAGCTTTCTTT.

This clonotype was seen a few times. The junction differs from germline at one of its ends, possibly a read error. This rearrangement joins TRBV29-1 to TRBJ1-2, with a weak D call TRBD1 (6 bases). In germline, CDR1 is SQVTM, CDR2 ANQGSEA. CDR3 length equals 10 residues. CDR3: CSVDRGFRYF. Here the CDR3 DNA reads TGCAGCGTTGACAGGGGTTTTCGTTATTTC.

This clonotype was detected many times. The rearrangement links TRBV7-9 to TRBJ2-3, with a possible D match to TRBD2 (6 bases). In germline, CDR1 is SEHNR, CDR2 FQNEAQ (reference sequence). Trimming cost V 5 bases and J 3 bases, with 18 bases left between them. This CDR3 is built from 16 residues. The CDR3 DNA follows: TGTGCCAGCAGCGACCCAGCGGGTCTGGGTACAGATACGCAGTATTTT. Protein: CASSDPAGLGTDTQYF.

The chain joins TRBV2 to TRBJ2-1, with TRBD2 matching over 10 bases. With V trimmed by 2 bases and J by 10 bases, 11 bases remained unmatched. Germline CDR1 reads SNHLY; CDR2 reads FYNNEI. The CDR3 runs to 16 residues. The CDR3 DNA is TGTGCCAGCAGTGAATGGCTAGCGGGGGCCCTGACGGAGCAGTTCTTC. As protein: CASSEWLAGALTEQFF.

The sample holds a few counts of this clonotype. The chain links TRBV5-1 to TRBJ2-3, with D unresolved. V dropped 0 bases and J dropped 5 bases, with 7 bases sitting between them. Looked up from germline, CDR1 is SGHRS and CDR2 is YFSETQ. This CDR3 is 13 amino acids long. The DNA of the CDR3 is TGCGCCAGCAGCTTGGTAGTAGAAGATACGCAGTATTTT. This sequence encodes CASSLVVEDTQYF.

This chain connects TRBV2 to TRBJ2-1; D unresolved. This CDR3 comprises 13 residues. Germline loops: CDR1 SNHLY, CDR2 FYNNEI. Trimming took 2 bases from V and 2 from J, leaving 4 bases between them. The CDR3 DNA reads as TGTGCCAGCAGTGAAAGGGCCTACAATGAGCAGTTCTTC. Residues: CASSERAYNEQFF.

The V and J genes are TRBV9 and TRBJ2-5, with 9 bases that match TRBD2. The CDR3 is 15 residues long. Per the germline V gene, CDR1 is SGDLS and CDR2 is YYNGEE. V trimming: 0 bases; J trimming: 5 bases; junction bases outside the gene matches: 5. CDR3 amino acids: CASSVVASGTETQYF. The CDR3 region has the DNA TGTGCCAGCAGCGTAGTGGCTAGCGGGACCGAGACCCAGTACTTC.

The chain links TRBV12-3 or TRBV12-4 to TRBJ1-6; D may be TRBD1 (5 bases). The CDR3 runs to 14 residues. Trimming took off 4 bases at V and 5 bases at J, with 9 bases between the two ends. The CDR3 spells CASSWDHNNSPLHF. In DNA form, the CDR3 reads TGTGCCAGCAGTTGGGACCATAATAATTCACCCCTCCACTTT.

The chain uses TRBV28 and TRBJ2-3, with 8 bases fitting TRBD1. The CDR3 covers 15 residues. V was clipped by 5 bases and J by 1 base; unmatched bases: 5. Germline V CDR1 and CDR2: MDHEN, SYDVKM. CDR3 nucleotide sequence: TGTGCCAGCAGTCATGGACAGGGAGGCACAGATACGCAGTATTTT. The encoded protein is CASSHGQGGTDTQYF.

In its sample, this clonotype was seen a few times. V and J are TRBV7-9 and TRBJ2-1, with D perhaps TRBD1 or TRBD2 (5 bases each). The CDR3 contains 14 residues. Trimming shortened V by 5 bases and J by 4 bases, and 12 bases separated the two germline ends. Germline assignment: CDR1 SEHNR and CDR2 FQNEAQ (reference sequence). CDR3 amino acids: CASSRDQSYNEQFF. The CDR3 DNA reads as TGTGCCAGCAGCCGGGACCAGAGTTACAATGAGCAGTTCTTC.